The TCR beta chain described here comes from a study of cytotoxic CD8 clonotypes in ibrutinib-treated CLL. Overall study: Partial response was seen in 25 or so patients and complete response in 2; after median about 68 months, about 14 stayed remitted, about twelve progressed. Study-level results: Different sampling times were used for sustained-remission and progressing patients.

This clone came up a few times. Its antigen is undetermined. Genomic DNA (around 2 micrograms) was obtained from cryopreserved PBMCs for construction of TCR beta libraries. With sequencing, the targeted depth ranged from 1 in 200,000 to 1 in 1 million T cells. Profiling relied on immunoSEQ multiplex PCR, and the TCRdb table lists in-frame clones only, not all of them. The table records nearly 15,000 clones, roughly 68% of them present only once. The CDR3 sequence is 14 residues long. Trimming shortened V by 4 bases and J by 0 bases, and 7 bases separated the two germline ends. In germline, CDR1 is SGHVS, CDR2 FQNEAQ.

Sequenced material: PBMCs, taken before ibrutinib treatment. The sequence derives from a human donor with chronic lymphocytic leukemia. J is TRBJ1-5 and V is TRBV7-8; D perhaps matches TRBD1 (5 bases). This CDR3 is CASSWRGSNQPQHF. The CDR3 nucleotides read TGTGCCAGCAGCTGGAGGGGTAGCAATCAGCCCCAGCATTTT.